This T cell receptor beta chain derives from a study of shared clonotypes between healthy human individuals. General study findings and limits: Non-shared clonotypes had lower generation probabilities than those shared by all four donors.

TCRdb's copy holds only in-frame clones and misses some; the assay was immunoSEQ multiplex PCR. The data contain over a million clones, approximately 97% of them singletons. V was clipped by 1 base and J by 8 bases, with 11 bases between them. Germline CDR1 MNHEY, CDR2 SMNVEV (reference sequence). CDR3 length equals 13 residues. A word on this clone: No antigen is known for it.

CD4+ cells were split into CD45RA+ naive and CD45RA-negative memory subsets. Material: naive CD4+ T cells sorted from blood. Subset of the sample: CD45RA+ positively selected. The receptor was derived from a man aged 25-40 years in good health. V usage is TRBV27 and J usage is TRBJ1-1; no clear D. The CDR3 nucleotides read TGTGCCAGCAGTTTATATCGGGAGGGCGAAGCTTTCTTT. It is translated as CASSLYREGEAFF.